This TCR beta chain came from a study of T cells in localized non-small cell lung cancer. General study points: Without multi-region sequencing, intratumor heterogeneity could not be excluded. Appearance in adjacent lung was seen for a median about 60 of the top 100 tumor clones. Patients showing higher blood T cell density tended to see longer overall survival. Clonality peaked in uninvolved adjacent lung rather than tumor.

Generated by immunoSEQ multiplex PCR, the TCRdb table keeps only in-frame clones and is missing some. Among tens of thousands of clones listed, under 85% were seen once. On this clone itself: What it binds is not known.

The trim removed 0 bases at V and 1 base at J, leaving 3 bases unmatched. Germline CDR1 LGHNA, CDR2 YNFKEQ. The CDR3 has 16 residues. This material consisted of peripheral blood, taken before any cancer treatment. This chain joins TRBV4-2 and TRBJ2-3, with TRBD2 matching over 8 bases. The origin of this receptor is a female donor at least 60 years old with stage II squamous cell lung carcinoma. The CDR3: CASSQESAGGTDTQYF. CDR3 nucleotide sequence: TGTGCCAGCAGCCAAGAATCAGCGGGGGGCACAGATACGCAGTATTTT.